The source of this TCR beta chain is a study of CD8+CD57+ T cells in acquired aplastic anemia. For the study at large: 3.2 ug was the average amount of DNA from sorted CD4+ and CD8+ cells. General observations from the study: The study identified twenty-nine CD8+ CDR3 sequences shared by patients and controls.

A word on this clonotype: What it recognizes is unknown.

Patients included in sequencing had previously demonstrated CD8+CD57+ cell expansion by flow cytometry. Every patient had severe acquired aplastic anemia. The CDR3 sequence is 11 residues long. The J segment lost 14 bases and the V segment lost 5 bases, leaving 8 bases of the junction unmatched. Germline-derived CDR1 and CDR2 are SQVTM and ANQGSEA. Profiling of TCR beta VDJ combinations and CDR3 sequences used genomic DNA as template. TCRdb redid the calling of the reads with MiXCR, one entry per CDR3 protein. The sample carries 150,000 to 160,000 distinct CDR3 sequences, just over 50% recorded once. The rearrangement uses TRBV29-1 and TRBJ2-1; TRBD2 matches at 8 bases. The sample comprised sorted CD4+, CD8+, or CD8+CD57+ T cells (not recorded which) from PBMCs. This TCR was recovered from a human donor with aplastic anemia. CDR3 amino acids: CSVMSGGIKFF. For the CDR3, the DNA is TGCAGCGTTATGAGCGGGGGCATTAAGTTCTTC.